A selection of T cell receptor beta chains follows, all from one sample in a study of blood T cells in healthy people across ages. TCRdb used MiXCR to reprocess the 5' RACE reads, holding one entry per CDR3 protein. The sample has roughly 700,000 distinct CDR3 sequences, about half seen once. Sequenced sample: blood. These receptors all come from an older woman in good health. Each CDR3 is given with its conserved first and last residue. The D gene is left open where the match is weak. The size entry is marked missing in some rows and otherwise reads once, few, many or a size class.

D: .; J: TRBJ2-5; V: TRBV24-1; size: once; DNA: TGTGCCACCAGTGAAACCACAGGGTCGGAGACCCAGTACTTC; CDR3: CATSETTGSETQYF
D: TRBD1; J: TRBJ2-1; V: TRBV5-1; size: .; DNA: TGCGCCAGCAGCCAGAGGGACAGGGGCTACAATGAGCAGTTCTTC; CDR3: CASSQRDRGYNEQFF
D: .; J: TRBJ2-7; V: TRBV20-1; size: .; DNA: TGCAGTGCTAGAGTCGGGCTACGCCCTGGTTCCTACGAGCAGTACTTC; CDR3: CSARVGLRPGSYEQYF
D: .; J: TRBJ2-7; V: TRBV28; size: few; DNA: TGTGCCAGCAGTGGTACAGGGTGGACCTCCTACGAGCAGTACTTC; CDR3: CASSGTGWTSYEQYF
D: .; J: TRBJ1-1; V: TRBV6-5; size: .; DNA: TGTGCCAGCAGCCTACTCCCCGGAGGCGGGGGGCGTACTGAAGCTTTCTTT; CDR3: CASSLLPGGGGRTEAFF
D: TRBD2; J: TRBJ2-7; V: TRBV6-1; size: few; DNA: TGTGCCAGCCCTAGCGGGACTCACGAGCAGTACTTC; CDR3: CASPSGTHEQYF
D: .; J: TRBJ1-5; V: TRBV20-1; size: .; DNA: TGCAGTGTTAGACGGGGATCCAGTCAGCCCCAGCATTTT; CDR3: CSVRRGSSQPQHF
D: .; J: TRBJ2-7; V: TRBV29-1; size: .; DNA: TGCAGCGTTCGACGGCTCGATTCCTACGAGCAGTACTTC; CDR3: CSVRRLDSYEQYF
D: .; J: TRBJ1-1; V: TRBV20-1; size: .; DNA: TGCAGTGCCCAAGGCGGTGTCATGAACACTGAAGCTTTCTTT; CDR3: CSAQGGVMNTEAFF
D: .; J: TRBJ1-5; V: TRBV4-2; size: .; DNA: TGTGCCAGCAGCCCCCGGTTGGGCGGCCAGCCCCAGCATTTT; CDR3: CASSPRLGGQPQHF
D: .; J: TRBJ2-7; V: TRBV10-3; size: .; DNA: TGTGCCATCAGTGAGTCGTACGGCCCCTACTACGAGCAGTACTTC; CDR3: CAISESYGPYYEQYF
D: .; J: TRBJ1-2; V: TRBV2; size: once; DNA: TGTGCCAGCAGGGCCCTGGACACTTGGTATGGCTACACCTTC; CDR3: CASRALDTWYGYTF
D: .; J: TRBJ2-3; V: TRBV7-3; size: .; DNA: TGTGCCAGCAGCCCCTTGCGGGCTAGCACAGATACGCAGTATTTT; CDR3: CASSPLRASTDTQYF
D: TRBD1; J: TRBJ2-6; V: TRBV10-3; size: .; DNA: TGTGCCATCGCAGGGGGCCTGGCTGGGGCCAACGTCCTGACTTTC; CDR3: CAIAGGLAGANVLTF
D: .; J: TRBJ2-7; V: TRBV7-3; size: once; DNA: TGTGCCAGCAGCCTTAGCGACGGGAATCGGGACAATGAGCAGTACTTC; CDR3: CASSLSDGNRDNEQYF
D: TRBD2; J: TRBJ2-7; V: TRBV5-1; size: few; DNA: TGCGCCAGCAGCTTACTAGCGGGGACCACCTACGAGCAGTACTTC; CDR3: CASSLLAGTTYEQYF
D: .; J: TRBJ2-3; V: TRBV20-1; size: once; DNA: TGCAGTGCTACCTCCAGATCTAGAAGCACAGATACGCAGTATTTT; CDR3: CSATSRSRSTDTQYF
D: .; J: TRBJ2-2; V: TRBV20-1; size: few; DNA: TGCAGTGCTGGTGGACTGTACACCGGGGAGCTGTTTTTT; CDR3: CSAGGLYTGELFF
D: TRBD2; J: TRBJ2-7; V: TRBV20-1; size: .; DNA: TGCAGTGCTAGAGACCCAACTAGCGGGGGAAACTACGAGCAGTACTTC; CDR3: CSARDPTSGGNYEQYF
D: TRBD2; J: TRBJ2-5; V: TRBV5-1; size: once; DNA: TGCGCCAGCAGCCCCGAACTAGCGGGATTGGGGGAGACCCAGTACTTC; CDR3: CASSPELAGLGETQYF
D: TRBD2; J: TRBJ2-1; V: TRBV7-9; size: .; DNA: TGTGCCAGCAGGCAGGGACTAGCGGGATACCGAAGGAACAATGAGCAGTTCTTC; CDR3: CASRQGLAGYRRNNEQFF
D: .; J: TRBJ2-7; V: TRBV20-1; size: .; DNA: TGCAGTGCTAGAGAGGGGCTCTACGAGCAGTACTTC; CDR3: CSAREGLYEQYF
D: TRBD1; J: TRBJ2-5; V: TRBV7-2; size: few; DNA: TGTGCCAGCAGCTTGGACACAGGGGTCCGGGAGACCCAGTACTTC; CDR3: CASSLDTGVRETQYF
D: TRBD2; J: TRBJ2-1; V: TRBV4-2; size: few; DNA: TGTGCCAGCAGCTTTACTTTCGGGGGGGCTAGCGGGCAGGATGAGCAGTTCTTC; CDR3: CASSFTFGGASGQDEQFF
D: .; J: TRBJ2-7; V: TRBV12-3/TRBV12-4; size: .; DNA: TGTGCCAGCAGTCCGACAGTCCCCAATGAGCAGTACTTC; CDR3: CASSPTVPNEQYF
D: TRBD2; J: TRBJ2-1; V: TRBV3-1; size: few; DNA: TGTGCCAGCAGCCCCCCCGGGACTAGCGGATACAATGAGCAGTTCTTC; CDR3: CASSPPGTSGYNEQFF
D: .; J: TRBJ2-2; V: TRBV25-1; size: once; DNA: TGTGCCAGCAGAAACAGAGAAGGGCTGTTTTTT; CDR3: CASRNREGLFF
D: .; J: TRBJ2-1; V: TRBV6-2/TRBV6-3; size: .; DNA: TGTGCCAGCAGTGAGGCCAACTACAATGAGCAGTTCTTC; CDR3: CASSEANYNEQFF
D: .; J: TRBJ2-1; V: TRBV6-5; size: .; DNA: TGTGCCAGCACGAGGGAGGGGGGGAATGAGCAGTTCTTC; CDR3: CASTREGGNEQFF
D: TRBD2; J: TRBJ2-1; V: TRBV29-1; size: many; DNA: TGCAGCGCTAGCGGGTGGTCCAATGAGCAGTTCTTC; CDR3: CSASGWSNEQFF
D: TRBD1; J: TRBJ1-2; V: TRBV5-1; size: .; DNA: TGCGCCAGCAGCGCGGGACCCCCGGGACAGGGGTGCGGCTACACCTTC; CDR3: CASSAGPPGQGCGYTF
D: TRBD1; J: TRBJ2-1; V: TRBV2; size: few; DNA: TGTGCCGTCCCGTGGGAGTTAGGACGACAGGGGAGACAGAGTGAGCAGTTCTTC; CDR3: CAVPWELGRQGRQSEQFF
D: TRBD2; J: TRBJ2-4; V: TRBV6-2/TRBV6-3; size: .; DNA: TGTGCCAGCAGGCCGCCAGCGGGAGGAAACATTCAGTACTTC; CDR3: CASRPPAGGNIQYF
D: TRBD1; J: TRBJ1-6; V: TRBV9; size: .; DNA: TGTGCCAGCAGCGTAGGACAGGGAAATTCACCCCTCCACTTT; CDR3: CASSVGQGNSPLHF
D: .; J: TRBJ2-7; V: TRBV10-3; size: .; DNA: TGTGCCATCAGTGAGTCGGGGGGATCGAGGGAGCAGTACTTC; CDR3: CAISESGGSREQYF
D: .; J: TRBJ1-2; V: TRBV11-2; size: few; DNA: TGTGCCAGCAGCTTAAGGCTGCAGGGTGGCTATGGCTACACCTTC; CDR3: CASSLRLQGGYGYTF
D: .; J: TRBJ1-2; V: TRBV6-5; size: once; DNA: TGTGCCAGCAGTTACTCGACGGCGGGGGGTGGCTACACCTTC; CDR3: CASSYSTAGGGYTF
D: .; J: TRBJ2-1; V: TRBV7-3; size: .; DNA: TGTGCCAGCAGCTTATTGGGGTCGGAGGAAGAGCAGTTCTTC; CDR3: CASSLLGSEEEQFF
D: TRBD1; J: TRBJ2-1; V: TRBV7-9; size: .; DNA: TGTGCCAGCAGACCGGGACAGGTCGACAATGAGCAGTTCTTC; CDR3: CASRPGQVDNEQFF
D: TRBD2; J: TRBJ2-7; V: TRBV20-1; size: .; DNA: TGCAGTGCTGGACTAGCGGCGCGCTCAAGCGAGCAGTACTTC; CDR3: CSAGLAARSSEQYF
D: TRBD1; J: TRBJ2-6; V: TRBV5-1; size: .; DNA: TGCGCCAGCAGCTTGCGACAGGGCCTCACTGGGGCCAACGTCCTGACTTTC; CDR3: CASSLRQGLTGANVLTF
D: .; J: TRBJ1-2; V: TRBV29-1; size: .; DNA: TGCAGCGTTGTCTCTATCTATGGCTACACCTTC; CDR3: CSVVSIYGYTF
D: .; J: TRBJ2-3; V: TRBV29-1; size: .; DNA: TGCAGCGCCGGTACGATTGCAGATACGCAGTATTTT; CDR3: CSAGTIADTQYF
D: .; J: TRBJ2-1; V: TRBV28; size: once; DNA: TGTGCCAGCAGTTTCCTGGGGGGCGGGGGTCACAGTGAGCAGTTCTTC; CDR3: CASSFLGGGGHSEQFF
D: TRBD2; J: TRBJ2-7; V: TRBV6-6; size: few; DNA: TGTGCCAGCAGGCCCCGACTAGCGGGAGAAGTGAAGCAGTACTTC; CDR3: CASRPRLAGEVKQYF
D: TRBD2; J: TRBJ2-3; V: TRBV20-1; size: .; DNA: TGCAGTGCTGAACTAGCGGGCACAGATACGCAGTATTTT; CDR3: CSAELAGTDTQYF
D: TRBD2; J: TRBJ2-7; V: TRBV5-1; size: few; DNA: TGCGCCAGCAGCTCCGGGACTAGCGGTGGGATCTCCTACGAGCAGTACTTC; CDR3: CASSSGTSGGISYEQYF
D: TRBD1; J: TRBJ2-5; V: TRBV6-1; size: .; DNA: TGTGCCAGCAGTGCTCGGACAGGGGGCGAAAAGACCCAGTACTTC; CDR3: CASSARTGGEKTQYF